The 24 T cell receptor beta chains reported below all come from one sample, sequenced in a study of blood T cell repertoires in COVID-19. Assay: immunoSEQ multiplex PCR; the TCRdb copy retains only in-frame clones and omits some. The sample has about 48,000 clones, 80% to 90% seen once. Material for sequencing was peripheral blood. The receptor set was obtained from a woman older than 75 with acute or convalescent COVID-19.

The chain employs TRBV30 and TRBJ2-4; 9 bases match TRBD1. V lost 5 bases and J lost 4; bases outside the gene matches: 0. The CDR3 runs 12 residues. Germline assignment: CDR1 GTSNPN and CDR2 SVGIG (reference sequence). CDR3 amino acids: CAWGTGKNIQYF. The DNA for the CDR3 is TGTGCCTGGGGGACAGGGAAAAACATTCAGTACTTC.

CDR3 coding DNA: TGTGCCAGCAGCATATTCAGGACAGAGAATGGCTACACCTTC. Protein sequence: CASSIFRTENGYTF. The rearrangement joins TRBV5-6 to TRBJ1-2; D is possibly TRBD1 (6 bases). Germline V CDR1 and CDR2: SGHDT, YYEEEE. The V and J ends lost 4 bases and 6 bases respectively, with 16 bases between them. The CDR3 spans 14 residues. Full variable domain (remainder filled in from reference TRBV5-6 and TRBJ1-2): DAGVTQSPTHLIKTRGQQVTLRCSPKSGHDTVSWYQQALGQGPQFIFQYYEEEERQRGNFPDRFSGHQFPNYSSELNVNALLLGDSALYLCASSIFRTENGYTFGSGTRLTVV.

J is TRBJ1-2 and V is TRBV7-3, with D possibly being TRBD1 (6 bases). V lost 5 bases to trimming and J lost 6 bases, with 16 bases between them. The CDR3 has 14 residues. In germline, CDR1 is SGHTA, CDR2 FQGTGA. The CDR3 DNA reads TGTGCCAGCAGCCCCGGGGGGCGCAAGGATGGCTACACCTTC. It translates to CASSPGGRKDGYTF.

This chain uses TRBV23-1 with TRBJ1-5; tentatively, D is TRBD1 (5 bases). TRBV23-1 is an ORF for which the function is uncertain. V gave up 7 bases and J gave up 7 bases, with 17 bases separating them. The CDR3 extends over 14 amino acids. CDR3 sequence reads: CASTRGTLWQPQHF. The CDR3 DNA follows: TGCGCCAGCACCCGGGGGACCCTCTGGCAGCCCCAGCATTTT.

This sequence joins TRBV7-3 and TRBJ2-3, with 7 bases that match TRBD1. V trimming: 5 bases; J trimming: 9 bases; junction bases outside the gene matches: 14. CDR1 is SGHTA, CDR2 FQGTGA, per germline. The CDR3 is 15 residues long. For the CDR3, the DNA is TGTGCCAGCAGCCTAGGGGGCACGGCGCTCGGAACGCAGTATTTT. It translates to CASSLGGTALGTQYF.

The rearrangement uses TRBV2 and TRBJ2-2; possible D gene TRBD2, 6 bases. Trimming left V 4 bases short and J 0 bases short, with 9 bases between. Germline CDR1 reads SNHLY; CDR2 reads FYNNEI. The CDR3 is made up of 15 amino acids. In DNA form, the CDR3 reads TGTGCCAGCAGTGGGAGGGTCGCGAACACCGGGGAGCTGTTTTTT. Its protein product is CASSGRVANTGELFF.

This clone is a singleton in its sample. In DNA, the CDR3 is TGTGCCTTTCGGGGAGGATTAGCTAACTATGGCTACACCTTC. Its translation: CAFRGGLANYGYTF. The V and J genes are TRBV30 and TRBJ1-2; unclear D gene. V was clipped by 7 bases and J by 0 bases, with 15 bases between them. The CDR3 is made up of 14 amino acids. Germline V CDR1 and CDR2: GTSNPN, SVGIG (reference sequence).

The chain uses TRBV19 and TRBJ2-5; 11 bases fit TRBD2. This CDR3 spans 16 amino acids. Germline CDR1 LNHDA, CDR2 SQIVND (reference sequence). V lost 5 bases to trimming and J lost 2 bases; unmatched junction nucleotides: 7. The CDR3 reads CASSSWGLAAQETQYF. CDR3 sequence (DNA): TGTGCCAGTAGTTCCTGGGGACTAGCGGCTCAAGAGACCCAGTACTTC.

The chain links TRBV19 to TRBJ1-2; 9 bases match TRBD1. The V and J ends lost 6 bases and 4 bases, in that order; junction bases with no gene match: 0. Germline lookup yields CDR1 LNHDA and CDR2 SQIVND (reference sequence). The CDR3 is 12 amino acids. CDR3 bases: TGTGCCAGTAGGACAGGGGGCTATGGCTACACCTTC. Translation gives CASRTGGYGYTF.

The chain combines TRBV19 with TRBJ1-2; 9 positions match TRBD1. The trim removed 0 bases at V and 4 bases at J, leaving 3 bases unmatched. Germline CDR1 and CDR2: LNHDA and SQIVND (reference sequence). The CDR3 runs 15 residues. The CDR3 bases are TGTGCCAGTAGTATAGACCAGACAGGGGGCTATGGCTACACCTTC. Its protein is CASSIDQTGGYGYTF.

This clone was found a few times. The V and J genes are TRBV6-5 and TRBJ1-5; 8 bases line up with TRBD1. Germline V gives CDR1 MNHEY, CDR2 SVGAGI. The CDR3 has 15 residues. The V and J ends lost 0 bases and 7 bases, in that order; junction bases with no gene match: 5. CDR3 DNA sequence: TGTGCCAGCAGTTACTCAGGACAGGGAAGCCAGCCCCAGCATTTT. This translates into CASSYSGQGSQPQHF.

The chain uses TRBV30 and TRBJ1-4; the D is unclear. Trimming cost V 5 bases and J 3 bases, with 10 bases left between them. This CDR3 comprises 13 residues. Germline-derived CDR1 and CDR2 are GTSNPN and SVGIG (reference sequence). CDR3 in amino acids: CAWALDSNEKLFF. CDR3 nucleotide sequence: TGTGCCTGGGCCCTTGACTCTAATGAAAAACTGTTTTTT.

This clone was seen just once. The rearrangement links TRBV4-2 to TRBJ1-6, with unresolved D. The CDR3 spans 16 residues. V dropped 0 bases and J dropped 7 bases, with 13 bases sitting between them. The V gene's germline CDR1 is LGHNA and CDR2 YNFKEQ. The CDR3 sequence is CASSQDVGVENSPLHF. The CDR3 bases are TGTGCCAGCAGCCAAGATGTCGGGGTGGAGAATTCACCCCTCCACTTT.

The CDR3 reads CAISVRAGAGNTIYF. In DNA, the CDR3 is TGTGCCATCAGTGTCCGTGCGGGGGCTGGAAACACCATATATTTT. The chain carries TRBV10-3 and TRBJ1-3; possibly TRBD1 for D (5 bases). Trimming took off 4 bases at V and 2 bases at J, with 12 bases between the two ends. Germline CDR1 is ENHRY and CDR2 is SYGVKD. The CDR3 is 15 amino acids.

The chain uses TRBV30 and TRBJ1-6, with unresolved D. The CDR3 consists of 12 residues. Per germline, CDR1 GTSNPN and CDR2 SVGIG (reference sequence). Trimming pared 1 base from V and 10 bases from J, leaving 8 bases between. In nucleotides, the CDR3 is TGTGCCTGGAGTGAACTCACCTCACCCCTCCACTTT. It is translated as CAWSELTSPLHF.

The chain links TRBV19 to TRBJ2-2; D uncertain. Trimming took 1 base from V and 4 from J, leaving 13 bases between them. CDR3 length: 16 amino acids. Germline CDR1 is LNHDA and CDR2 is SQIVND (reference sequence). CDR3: CASSIAGALGTGELFF. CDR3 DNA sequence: TGTGCCAGTAGTATAGCCGGAGCCTTGGGCACCGGGGAGCTGTTTTTT. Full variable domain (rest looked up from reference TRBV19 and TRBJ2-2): DGGITQSPKYLFRKEGQNVTLSCEQNLNHDAMYWYRQDPGQGLRLIYYSQIVNDFQKGDIAEGYSVSREKKESFPLTVTSAQKNPTAFYLCASSIAGALGTGELFFGEGSRLTVL.

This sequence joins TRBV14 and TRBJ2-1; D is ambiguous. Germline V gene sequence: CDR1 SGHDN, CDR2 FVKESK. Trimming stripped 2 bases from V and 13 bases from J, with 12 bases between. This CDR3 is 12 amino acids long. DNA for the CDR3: TGTGCCAGCAGCCAATTTGCGTATATCCAGTTCTTC. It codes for CASSQFAYIQFF.

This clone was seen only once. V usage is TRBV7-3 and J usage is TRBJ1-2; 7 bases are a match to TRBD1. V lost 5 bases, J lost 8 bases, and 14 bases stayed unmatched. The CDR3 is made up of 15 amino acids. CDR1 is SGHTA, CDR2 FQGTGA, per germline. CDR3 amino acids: CASSISGTDVWGYTF. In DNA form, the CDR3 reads TGTGCCAGCAGCATATCCGGGACAGACGTATGGGGCTACACCTTC.

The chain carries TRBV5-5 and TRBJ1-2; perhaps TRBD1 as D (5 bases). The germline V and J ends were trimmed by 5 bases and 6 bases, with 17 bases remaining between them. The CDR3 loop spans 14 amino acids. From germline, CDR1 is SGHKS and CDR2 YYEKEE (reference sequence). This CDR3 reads CASSFQGLLDGYTF. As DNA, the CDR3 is TGTGCCAGCAGTTTCCAGGGCTTACTGGATGGCTACACCTTC.

The CDR3 nucleotides read TGTGCCATCAGCCCCCGGACAGGCCAAGAGACCCAGTACTTC. This codes for CAISPRTGQETQYF. The rearrangement links TRBV10-3 to TRBJ2-5, with 7 bases fitting TRBD1. V dropped 6 bases and J dropped 1; count of bases not matched to a gene: 5. There are 14 residues in the CDR3. Germline V lookup: CDR1 ENHRY, CDR2 SYGVKD.

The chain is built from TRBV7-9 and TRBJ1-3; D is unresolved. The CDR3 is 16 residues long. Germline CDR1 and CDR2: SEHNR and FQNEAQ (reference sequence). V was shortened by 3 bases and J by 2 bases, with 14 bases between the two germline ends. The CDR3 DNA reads TGTGCCAGCAGCTTTCACAGAGACCGTCCTGGAAACACCATATATTTT. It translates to CASSFHRDRPGNTIYF.

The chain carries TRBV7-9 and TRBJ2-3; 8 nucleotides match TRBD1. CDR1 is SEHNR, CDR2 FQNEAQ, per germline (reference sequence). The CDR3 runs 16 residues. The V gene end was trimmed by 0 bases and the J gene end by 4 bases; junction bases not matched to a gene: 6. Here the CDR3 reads CASSLARQGAADTQYF. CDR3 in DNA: TGTGCCAGCAGCTTAGCGAGGCAGGGGGCTGCAGATACGCAGTATTTT.

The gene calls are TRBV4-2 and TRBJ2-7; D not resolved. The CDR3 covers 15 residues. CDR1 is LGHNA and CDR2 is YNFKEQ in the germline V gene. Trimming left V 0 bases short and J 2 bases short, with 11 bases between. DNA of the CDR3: TGTGCCAGCAGCCAAGAGGATGCGGATCCCTACGAGCAGTACTTC. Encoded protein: CASSQEDADPYEQYF.

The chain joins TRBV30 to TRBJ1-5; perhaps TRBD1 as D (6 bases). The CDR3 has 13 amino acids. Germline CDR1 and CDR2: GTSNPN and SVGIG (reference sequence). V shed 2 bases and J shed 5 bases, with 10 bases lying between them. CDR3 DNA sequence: TGTGCCTGGAGTTCCCAGGGGTATCAGCCCCAGCATTTT. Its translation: CAWSSQGYQPQHF.